A single TCR beta chain is shown here with its context. Its target is not known. The sample originates from a study of OX40 agonist ivuxolimab in advanced cancers. Study-level background: Patients received ivuxolimab, an intravenous treatment, every 2 weeks at 0.01 to 10 mg/kg. Males comprised 82.7% of the group, whose mean age was roughly 60 years (range 23 to 79).

Germline assignment: CDR1 SNHLY and CDR2 FYNNEI. J gave up 0 bases and V 4 bases, and 3 bases lay outside the gene matches. This CDR3 has 15 residues. Study-wide results and caveats: Some patients without response likewise showed low normalized clonal expansion.

Clones were read by immunoSEQ multiplex PCR, and TCRdb kept only the in-frame ones, dropping some. Of 35,000 to 40,000 clones detected, 60% to 85% appear once; the ten largest clones hold 20% to 25%. Sequencing used CD4+ or CD8+ T cells sorted from blood, obtained in a trial of the OX40 agonist ivuxolimab. The rearrangement joins TRBV2 to TRBJ1-5; 7 bases match TRBD1. The receptor was isolated from an adult with an advanced solid tumor such as melanoma, head and neck, liver or kidney cancer. The CDR3 loop is CASSGDRHSNQPQHF. The CDR3, as DNA: TGTGCCAGCAGTGGGGACAGACATAGCAATCAGCCCCAGCATTTT.